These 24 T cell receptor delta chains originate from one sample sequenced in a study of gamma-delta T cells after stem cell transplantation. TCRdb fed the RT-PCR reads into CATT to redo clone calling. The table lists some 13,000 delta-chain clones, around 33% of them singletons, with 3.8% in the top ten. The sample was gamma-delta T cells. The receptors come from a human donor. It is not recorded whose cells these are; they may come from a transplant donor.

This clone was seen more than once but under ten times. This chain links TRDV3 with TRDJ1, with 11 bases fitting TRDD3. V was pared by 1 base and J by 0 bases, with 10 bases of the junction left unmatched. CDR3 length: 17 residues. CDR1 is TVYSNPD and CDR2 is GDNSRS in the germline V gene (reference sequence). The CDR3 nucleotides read TGTGCCTTTATTCCCTGTGGGGGATACGCGTACACCGATAAACTCATCTTT. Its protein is CAFIPCGGYAYTDKLIF.

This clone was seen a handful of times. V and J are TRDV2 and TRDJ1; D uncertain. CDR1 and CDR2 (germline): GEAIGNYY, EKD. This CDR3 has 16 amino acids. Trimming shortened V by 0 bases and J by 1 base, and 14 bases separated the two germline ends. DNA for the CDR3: TGTGCCTGTGACACCGATCCATCCGAAGCCACCGATAAACTCATCTTT. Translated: CACDTDPSEATDKLIF.

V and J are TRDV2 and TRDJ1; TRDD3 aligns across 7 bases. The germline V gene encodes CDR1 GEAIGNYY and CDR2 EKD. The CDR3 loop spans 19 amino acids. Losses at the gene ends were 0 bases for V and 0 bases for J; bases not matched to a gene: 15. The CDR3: CACDTVWGYRTPNTDKLIF. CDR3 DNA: TGTGCCTGTGACACCGTTTGGGGATATCGAACCCCTAACACCGATAAACTCATCTTT.

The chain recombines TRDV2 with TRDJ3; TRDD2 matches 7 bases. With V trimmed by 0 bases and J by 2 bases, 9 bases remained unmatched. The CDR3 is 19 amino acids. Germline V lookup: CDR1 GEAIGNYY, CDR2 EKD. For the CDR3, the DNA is TGTGCCTGTGACACCTTCCTACAAAGCTCGGCCTGGGACACCCGACAGATGTTTTTC. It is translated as CACDTFLQSSAWDTRQMFF.

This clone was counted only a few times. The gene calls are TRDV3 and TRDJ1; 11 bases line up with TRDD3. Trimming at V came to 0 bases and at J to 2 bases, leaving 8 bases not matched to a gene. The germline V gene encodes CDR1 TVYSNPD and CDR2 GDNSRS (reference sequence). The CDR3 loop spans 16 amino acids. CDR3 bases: TGTGCCTTTAGCTACGTGGGGGATACGCGAACCGATAAACTCATCTTT. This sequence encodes CAFSYVGDTRTDKLIF. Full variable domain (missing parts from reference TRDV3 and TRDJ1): CDKVTQSSPDQTVASGSEVVLLCTYDTVYSNPDLFWYRIRPDYSFQFVFYGDNSRSEGADFTQGRFSVKHILTQKAFHLVISPVRTEDSATYYCAFSYVGDTRTDKLIFGKGTRVTVEP.

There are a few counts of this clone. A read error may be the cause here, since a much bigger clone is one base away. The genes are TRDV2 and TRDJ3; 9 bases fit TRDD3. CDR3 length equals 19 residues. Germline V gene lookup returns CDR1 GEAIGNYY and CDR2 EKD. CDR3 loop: CACDTVLGESSWDARQMFF. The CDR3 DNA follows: TGTGCCTGTGACACCGTACTGGGGGAAAGCTCCTGGGACGCCCGACAGATGTTTTTC.

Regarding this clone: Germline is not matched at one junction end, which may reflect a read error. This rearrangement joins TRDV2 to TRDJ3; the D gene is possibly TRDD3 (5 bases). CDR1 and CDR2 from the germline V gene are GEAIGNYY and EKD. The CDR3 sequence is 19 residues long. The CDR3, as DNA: TGTGCCTGTGACACCGCTGGGCGACCAAGCTCCTGGGACACCCGACGGATGTTTTTC. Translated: CACDTAGRPSSWDTRRMFF.

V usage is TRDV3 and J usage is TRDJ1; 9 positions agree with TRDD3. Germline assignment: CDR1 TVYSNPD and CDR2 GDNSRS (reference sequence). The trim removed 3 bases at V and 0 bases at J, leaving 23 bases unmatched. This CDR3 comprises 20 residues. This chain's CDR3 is CAFNSYVPTGGRPYTDKLIF. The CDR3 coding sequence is TGTGCCTTCAATTCCTACGTCCCCACTGGGGGACGACCGTACACCGATAAACTCATCTTT.

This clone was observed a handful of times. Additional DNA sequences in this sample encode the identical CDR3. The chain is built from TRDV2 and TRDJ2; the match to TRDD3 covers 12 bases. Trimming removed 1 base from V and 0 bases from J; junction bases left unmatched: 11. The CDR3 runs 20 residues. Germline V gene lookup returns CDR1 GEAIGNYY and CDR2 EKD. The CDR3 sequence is CACDTVRTGGYNALTAQLFF. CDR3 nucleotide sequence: TGTGCCTGTGACACTGTACGTACTGGGGGATACAACGCTTTGACAGCACAACTCTTCTTT.

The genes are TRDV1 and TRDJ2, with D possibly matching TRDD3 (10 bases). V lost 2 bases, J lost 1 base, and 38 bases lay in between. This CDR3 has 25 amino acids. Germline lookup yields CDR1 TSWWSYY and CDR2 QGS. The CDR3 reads CALGEIRPSYGGYAGILLLTAQLFF. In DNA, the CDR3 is TGTGCTCTTGGGGAAATAAGGCCTTCCTACGGGGGATACGCGGGTATATTACTTTTGACAGCACAACTCTTCTTT.

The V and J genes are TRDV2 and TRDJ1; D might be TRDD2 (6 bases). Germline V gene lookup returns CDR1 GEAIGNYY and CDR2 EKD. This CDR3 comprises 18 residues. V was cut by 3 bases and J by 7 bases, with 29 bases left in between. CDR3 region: CACDAPSPLVVLGGKLIF. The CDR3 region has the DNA TGTGCCTGTGACGCCCCTTCCCCTCTTGTGGTCCTCGGTGGTAAACTCATCTTT.

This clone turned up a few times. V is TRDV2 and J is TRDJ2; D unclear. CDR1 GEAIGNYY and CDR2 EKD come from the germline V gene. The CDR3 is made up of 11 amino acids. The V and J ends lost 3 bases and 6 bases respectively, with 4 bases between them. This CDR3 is CACDPAAQLFF. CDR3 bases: TGTGCCTGTGACCCCGCAGCACAACTCTTCTTT.

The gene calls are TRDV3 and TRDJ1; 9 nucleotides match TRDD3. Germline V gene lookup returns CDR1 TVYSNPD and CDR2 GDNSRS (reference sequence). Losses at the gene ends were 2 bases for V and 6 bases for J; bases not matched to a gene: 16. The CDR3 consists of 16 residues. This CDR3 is CAFEIWGIHGSYKLIF. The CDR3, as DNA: TGTGCCTTTGAGATCTGGGGGATCCACGGATCCTATAAACTCATCTTT.

The CDR3: CALGSQTVSVGYPYPDKLIF. Here the CDR3 DNA reads TGTGCTCTTGGGTCTCAAACGGTTTCTGTGGGATACCCTTACCCCGATAAACTCATCTTT. The chain carries TRDV1 and TRDJ1; 7 nucleotides match TRDD3. Trimming at V came to 5 bases and at J to 3 bases, leaving 24 bases not matched to a gene. The V gene's germline CDR1 is TSWWSYY and CDR2 QGS. The CDR3 contains 20 residues.

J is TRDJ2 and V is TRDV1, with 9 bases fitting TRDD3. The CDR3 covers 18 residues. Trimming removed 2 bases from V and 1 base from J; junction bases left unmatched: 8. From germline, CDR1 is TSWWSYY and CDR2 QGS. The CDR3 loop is CALGERERGYGLTAQLFF. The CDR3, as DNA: TGTGCTCTTGGGGAAAGAGAGAGGGGATACGGTTTGACAGCACAACTCTTCTTT.

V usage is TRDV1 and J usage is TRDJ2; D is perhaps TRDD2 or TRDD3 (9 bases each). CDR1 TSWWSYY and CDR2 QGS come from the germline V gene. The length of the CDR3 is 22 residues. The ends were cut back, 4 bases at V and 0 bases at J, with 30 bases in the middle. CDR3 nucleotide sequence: TGTGCTCTTGGGGTCCCCCCCTTCCTACGTTACTGGGGGACCCCTTTGACAGCACAACTCTTCTTT. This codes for CALGVPPFLRYWGTPLTAQLFF.

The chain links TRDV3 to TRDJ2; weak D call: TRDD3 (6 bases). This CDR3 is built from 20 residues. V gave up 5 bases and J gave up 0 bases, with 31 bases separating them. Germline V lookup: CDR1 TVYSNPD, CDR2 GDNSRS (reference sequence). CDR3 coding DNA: TGTGCCCTCACCGTTCGAAGGGGGTACTGGGAGGTTCCTTTGACAGCACAACTCTTCTTT. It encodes CALTVRRGYWEVPLTAQLFF.

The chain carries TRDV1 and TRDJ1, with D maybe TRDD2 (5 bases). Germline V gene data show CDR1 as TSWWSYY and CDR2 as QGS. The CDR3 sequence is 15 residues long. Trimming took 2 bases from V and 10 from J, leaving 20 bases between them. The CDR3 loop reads CALGESYLRGRGLIF. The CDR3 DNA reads TGTGCTCTTGGGGAATCCTATTTAAGAGGTAGGGGACTCATCTTT.

CDR3 sequence (DNA): TGTGCCTGTGACTTGGGGAGCTCCTGGGACACCCTCCATATTTTTTTC. Translation gives CACDLGSSWDTLHIFF. This chain joins TRDV2 and TRDJ3, with D perhaps TRDD3 (5 bases). CDR1 is GEAIGNYY, CDR2 EKD, per germline. Trimming removed 3 bases at V and 22 bases at J, with 30 bases between. The CDR3 contains 16 residues.

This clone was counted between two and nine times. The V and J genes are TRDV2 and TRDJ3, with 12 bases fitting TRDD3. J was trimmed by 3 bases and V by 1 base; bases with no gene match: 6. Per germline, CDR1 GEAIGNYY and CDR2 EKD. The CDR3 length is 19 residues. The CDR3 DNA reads TGTGCCTGTGACACTGAGTACTGGGGGATACTCTGGGACACCCGACAGATGTTTTTC. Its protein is CACDTEYWGILWDTRQMFF.

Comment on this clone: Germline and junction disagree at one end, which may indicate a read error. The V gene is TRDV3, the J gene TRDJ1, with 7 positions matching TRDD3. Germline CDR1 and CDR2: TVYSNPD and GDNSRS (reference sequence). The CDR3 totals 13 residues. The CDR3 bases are TGTGCCTTTAATCCGGGATACAACGATACACTCATCTTT. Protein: CAFNPGYNDTLIF.

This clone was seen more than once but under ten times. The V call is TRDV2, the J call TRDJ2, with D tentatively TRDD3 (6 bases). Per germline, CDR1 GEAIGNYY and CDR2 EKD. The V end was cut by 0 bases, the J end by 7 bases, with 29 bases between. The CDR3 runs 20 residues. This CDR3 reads CACDTDKGDAAKQSEAQLFF. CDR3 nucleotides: TGTGCCTGTGACACCGACAAAGGGGATGCTGCTAAACAATCTGAAGCACAACTCTTCTTT.

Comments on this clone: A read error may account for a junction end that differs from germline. The CDR3: CAGGDWDQYTDKHIF. The CDR3 DNA reads as TGTGCCGGGGGAGACTGGGATCAGTACACCGATAAACACATCTTT. The chain is built from TRDV2 and TRDJ1, with D perhaps TRDD3 (6 bases). Germline values: CDR1 GEAIGNYY, CDR2 EKD. CDR3 length equals 15 residues.

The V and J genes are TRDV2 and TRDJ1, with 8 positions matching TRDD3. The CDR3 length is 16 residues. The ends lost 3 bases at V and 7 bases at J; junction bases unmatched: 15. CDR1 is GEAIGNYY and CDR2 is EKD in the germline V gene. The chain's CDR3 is CACDPSYSGGRAKLIF. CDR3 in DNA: TGTGCCTGTGACCCCTCCTACTCTGGGGGAAGGGCTAAACTCATCTTT.